One sample yielded the 11 T cell receptor beta chains listed below, sequenced in a study of identical twins. One entry per CDR3 protein results from TCRdb running MiXCR on the 5' RACE reads. The top ten clones hold roughly 5% of a sample with about 210,000 distinct CDR3 sequences, approximately 9% of them seen once. The sequencing sample was made of memory (CD45RO+) T cells sorted from blood. These receptors all come from a woman in her late teens or twenties in good health.

J is TRBJ2-3 and V is TRBV6-5, with no clear D. Germline V gene sequence: CDR1 MNHEY, CDR2 SVGAGI. The CDR3 is 15 residues long. V was trimmed by 0 bases and J by 0 bases, leaving 7 bases between them. The DNA for the CDR3 is TGTGCCAGCAGTTACTCTAAGCTAAGCACAGATACGCAGTATTTT. This gives the protein CASSYSKLSTDTQYF.

The chain uses TRBV20-1 and TRBJ2-1, with 9 bases that match TRBD2. Germline CDR1 and CDR2: DFQATT and SNEGSKA (reference sequence). The trim removed 0 bases at V and 7 bases at J, leaving 10 bases unmatched. This CDR3 is 16 amino acids long. The chain's CDR3 is CSARDPRRGGQNEQFF. For the CDR3, the DNA is TGCAGTGCTAGAGACCCCCGGCGGGGGGGCCAGAATGAGCAGTTCTTC.

Ten or more counts support this clonotype. V usage is TRBV5-1 and J usage is TRBJ2-1; 8 nucleotides match TRBD2. CDR1 SGHRS and CDR2 YFSETQ come from the germline V gene. The ends lost 0 bases at V and 7 bases at J; junction bases unmatched: 6. The CDR3 loop spans 15 amino acids. The CDR3 loop reads CASSLATSEGNEQFF. The CDR3, as DNA: TGCGCCAGCAGCTTGGCGACTAGCGAGGGGAATGAGCAGTTCTTC.

This clonotype was observed at least ten times. V is TRBV12-3 or TRBV12-4 and J is TRBJ2-6; no firm D call. The V and J ends lost 7 bases and 5 bases respectively, with 12 bases between them. CDR3 length: 14 residues. CDR3 coding DNA: TGTGCCAGCACCCTATACGGCCGGGCCAACGTCCTGACTTTC. Amino acids: CASTLYGRANVLTF.

This clonotype was observed many times. This chain uses TRBV27 with TRBJ1-5; the D is unclear. This CDR3 region has 13 residues. V lost 2 bases to trimming and J lost 5 bases, with 7 bases between them. CDR1 is MNHEY, CDR2 SMNVEV, per germline (reference sequence). The CDR3 is CASSLQAYQPQHF. CDR3 nucleotide sequence: TGTGCCAGCAGTTTACAGGCCTATCAGCCCCAGCATTTT.

This clonotype was seen repeatedly, ten times or more. The gene calls are TRBV3-1 and TRBJ2-5, with D uncertain. V lost 4 bases to trimming and J lost 1 base, with 10 bases between them. The CDR3 runs 14 residues. The germline CDR1 and CDR2 sequences are LGHDT and YNNKEL (reference sequence). The CDR3 coding sequence is TGTGCCAGCAGCCCAGAGATACGCCAAGAGACCCAGTACTTC. Its protein is CASSPEIRQETQYF.

In this sample, this clonotype turned up many times. CDR3 coding DNA: TGTGCCAGCAGTTCCAGGGGCCCTGAAAAACTGTTTTTT. Translating gives CASSSRGPEKLFF. The rearrangement links TRBV12-3 or TRBV12-4 to TRBJ1-4, with a possible D match to TRBD1 (6 bases). V was pared by 4 bases and J by 7 bases, with 10 bases between. The CDR3 is 13 residues long.

This clonotype was counted ten times or more. This rearrangement joins TRBV7-8 to TRBJ1-2; TRBD1 aligns across 10 bases. Germline values: CDR1 SGHVS, CDR2 FQNEAQ. The CDR3 has 15 residues. Trimming at V came to 2 bases and at J to 2 bases, leaving 2 bases not matched to a gene. CDR3 residues: CASSLMGQGNYGYTF. The CDR3 region has the DNA TGTGCCAGCAGCTTAATGGGACAGGGGAACTATGGCTACACCTTC.

In this sample, this clonotype turned up a few times. The V call is TRBV6-1, the J call TRBJ2-2; TRBD2 matches 10 bases. The V and J ends lost 6 bases and 3 bases, in that order; junction bases with no gene match: 7. The CDR3 sequence is 16 residues long. Per the germline V gene, CDR1 is MNHNS and CDR2 is SASEGT. CDR3 amino acids: CASSDPGLAYTGELFF. Here the CDR3 DNA reads TGTGCCAGCAGCGACCCGGGACTAGCGTACACCGGGGAGCTGTTTTTT.

The chain combines TRBV6-5 with TRBJ1-5, with a tentative D call TRBD1 (6 bases). Trimming removed 4 bases at V and 7 bases at J, with 11 bases between. Looked up from germline, CDR1 is MNHEY and CDR2 is SVGAGI. CDR3 length: 13 residues. The CDR3 DNA is TGTGCCAGCAGTTGGGGACAATTCCAGCCCCAGCATTTT. Its protein is CASSWGQFQPQHF.

This clonotype was seen a handful of times. The V gene is TRBV29-1, the J gene TRBJ2-7; either TRBD1 or TRBD2 may supply D (5 bases each). The CDR3 length is 11 residues. The V end lost 4 bases, the J end lost 6 bases, and 10 bases lay between the germline ends. Per germline, CDR1 SQVTM and CDR2 ANQGSEA. The CDR3 DNA reads as TGCAGCGTTGGATGGGACGGCGAGCAGTACTTC. Its translation: CSVGWDGEQYF.